This T cell receptor beta chain comes out of a study of blood T cell repertoires in COVID-19. Whole-study context: Samples came from the United States, Italy and Spain, spanning acute and convalescent COVID-19. In each case, the material was cDNA or gDNA derived from T cells, B-cell-depleted T cells, or PBMCs.

This clone was seen a handful of times. Per germline, CDR1 SGHDT and CDR2 YYEEEE. The ends lost 3 bases at V and 5 bases at J; junction bases unmatched: 1. This CDR3 is built from 15 residues. The repertoire was sequenced with immunoSEQ multiplex PCR; TCRdb's copy has only in-frame clones and lacks some. The sample lists some 110,000 clones, 70% to 85% occurring once. The receptor comes from a man between 65 and 85 years old with active or convalescent COVID-19. The chain has TRBV5-6 and TRBJ2-1, with 14 bases lining up with TRBD2. Input material: peripheral blood. CDR3 protein: CASSWGLAGDNEQFF. CDR3 sequence (DNA): TGTGCCAGCAGCTGGGGACTAGCGGGAGACAATGAGCAGTTCTTC.